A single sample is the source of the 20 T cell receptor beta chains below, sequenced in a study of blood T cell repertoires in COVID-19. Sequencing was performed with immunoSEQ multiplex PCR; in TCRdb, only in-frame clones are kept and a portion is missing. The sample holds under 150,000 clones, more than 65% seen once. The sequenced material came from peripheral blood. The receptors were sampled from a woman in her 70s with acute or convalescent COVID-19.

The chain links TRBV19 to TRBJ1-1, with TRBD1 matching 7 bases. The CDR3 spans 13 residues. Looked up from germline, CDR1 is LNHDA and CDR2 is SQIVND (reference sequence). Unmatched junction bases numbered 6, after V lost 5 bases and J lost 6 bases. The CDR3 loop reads CASSSQGVAEAFF. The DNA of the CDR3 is TGTGCCAGTAGTTCCCAGGGGGTAGCTGAAGCTTTCTTT.

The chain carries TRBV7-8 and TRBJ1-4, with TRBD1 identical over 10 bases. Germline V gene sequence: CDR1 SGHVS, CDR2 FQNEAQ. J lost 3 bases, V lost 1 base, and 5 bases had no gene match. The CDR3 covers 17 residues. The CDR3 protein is CASSLVRTGGANEKLFF. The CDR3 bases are TGTGCCAGCAGCTTAGTCAGGACAGGGGGAGCTAATGAAAAACTGTTTTTT.

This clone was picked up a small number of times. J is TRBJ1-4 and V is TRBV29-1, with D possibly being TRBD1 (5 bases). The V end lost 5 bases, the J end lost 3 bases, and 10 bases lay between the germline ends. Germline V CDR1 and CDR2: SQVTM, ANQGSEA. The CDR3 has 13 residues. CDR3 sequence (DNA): TGCAGCGTTTTAAGGGGCCCTAATGAAAAACTGTTTTTT. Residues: CSVLRGPNEKLFF.

This chain's CDR3 is CASSFRFSGLPYEQYF. CDR3 nucleotides: TGTGCCAGCAGCTTTCGCTTTAGCGGCCTCCCCTACGAGCAGTACTTC. The chain is built from TRBV5-4 and TRBJ2-7; weak D call: TRBD2 (6 bases). Trimming removed 2 bases from V and 2 bases from J, with 17 bases in between. The germline V gene has CDR1 SGHNT and CDR2 YYREEE (reference sequence). This CDR3 comprises 16 residues.

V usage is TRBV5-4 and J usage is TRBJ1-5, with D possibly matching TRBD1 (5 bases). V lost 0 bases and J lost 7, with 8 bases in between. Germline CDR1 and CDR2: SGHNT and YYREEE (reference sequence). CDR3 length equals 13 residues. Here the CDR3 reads CASSLGGEQPQHF. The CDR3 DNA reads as TGTGCCAGCAGCTTGGGGGGGGAACAGCCCCAGCATTTT.

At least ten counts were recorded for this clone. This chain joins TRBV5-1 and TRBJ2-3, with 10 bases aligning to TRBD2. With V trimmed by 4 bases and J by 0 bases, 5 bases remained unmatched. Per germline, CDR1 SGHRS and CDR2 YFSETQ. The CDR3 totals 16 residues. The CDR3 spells CASSGLADASTDTQYF. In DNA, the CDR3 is TGCGCCAGCAGCGGACTAGCGGATGCTAGCACAGATACGCAGTATTTT.

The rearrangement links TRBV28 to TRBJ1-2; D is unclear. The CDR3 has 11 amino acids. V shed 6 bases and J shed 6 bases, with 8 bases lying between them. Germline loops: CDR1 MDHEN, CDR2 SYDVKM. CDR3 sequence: CASRRRDGYTF. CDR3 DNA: TGTGCCAGCAGACGGAGGGATGGCTACACCTTC.

CDR3 amino acids: CASSLGLAVSTDTQYF. CDR3 in DNA: TGTGCCAGCAGCTTGGGACTAGCGGTTAGCACAGATACGCAGTATTTT. This rearrangement joins TRBV5-8 to TRBJ2-3, with 9 positions matching TRBD2. The ends lost 0 bases at V and 0 bases at J; junction bases unmatched: 2. The CDR3 length is 16 residues. CDR1 SGHTS and CDR2 YDEGEE come from the germline V gene.

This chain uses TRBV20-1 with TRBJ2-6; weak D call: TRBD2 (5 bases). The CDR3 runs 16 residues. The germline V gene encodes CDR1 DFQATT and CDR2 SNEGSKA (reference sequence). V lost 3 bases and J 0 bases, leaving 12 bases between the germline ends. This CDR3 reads CSASPGVHSGANVLTF. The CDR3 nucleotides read TGCAGTGCTAGTCCCGGGGTACACTCTGGGGCCAACGTCCTGACTTTC.

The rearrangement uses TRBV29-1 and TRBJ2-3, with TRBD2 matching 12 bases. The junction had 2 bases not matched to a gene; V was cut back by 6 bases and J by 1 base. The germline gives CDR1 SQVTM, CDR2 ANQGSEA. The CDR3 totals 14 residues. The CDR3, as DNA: TGCAGCGTAAGACTAGCGGGAGGCACAGATACGCAGTATTTT. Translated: CSVRLAGGTDTQYF.

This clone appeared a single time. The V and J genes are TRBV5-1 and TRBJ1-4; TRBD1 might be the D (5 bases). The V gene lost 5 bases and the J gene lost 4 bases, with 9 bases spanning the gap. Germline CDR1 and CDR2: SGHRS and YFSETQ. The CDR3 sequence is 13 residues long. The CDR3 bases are TGCGCCAGCAGATCGGGGGATAATGAAAAACTGTTTTTT. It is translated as CASRSGDNEKLFF.

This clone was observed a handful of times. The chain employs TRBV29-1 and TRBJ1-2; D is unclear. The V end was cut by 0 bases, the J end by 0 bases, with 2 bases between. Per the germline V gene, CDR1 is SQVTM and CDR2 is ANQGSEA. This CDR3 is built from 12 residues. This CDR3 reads CSVEDSNYGYTF. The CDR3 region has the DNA TGCAGCGTTGAAGACTCTAACTATGGCTACACCTTC.

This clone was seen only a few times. The CDR3 loop is CASRANTDTQYF. DNA of the CDR3: TGTGCCAGCAGGGCCAACACAGATACGCAGTATTTT. The V gene is TRBV2, the J gene TRBJ2-3; D is uncertain. This CDR3 is 12 amino acids long. Germline CDR1 SNHLY, CDR2 FYNNEI. With 6 bases removed from V and 2 bases from J, the gap between germline ends came to 6 bases.

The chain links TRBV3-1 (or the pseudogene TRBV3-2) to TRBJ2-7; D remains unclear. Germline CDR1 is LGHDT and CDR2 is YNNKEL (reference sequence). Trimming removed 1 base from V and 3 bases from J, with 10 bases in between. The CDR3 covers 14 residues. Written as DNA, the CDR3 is TGTGCCAGCAGCCAAGGCACCAGAAACTACGAGCAGTACTTC. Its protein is CASSQGTRNYEQYF.

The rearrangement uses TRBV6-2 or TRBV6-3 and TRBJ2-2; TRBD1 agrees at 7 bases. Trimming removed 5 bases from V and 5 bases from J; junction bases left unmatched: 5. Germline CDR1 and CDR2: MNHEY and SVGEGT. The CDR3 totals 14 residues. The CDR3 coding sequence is TGTGCCAGCAGTCAACAGGGGTTAACCGGGGAGCTGTTTTTT. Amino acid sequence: CASSQQGLTGELFF.

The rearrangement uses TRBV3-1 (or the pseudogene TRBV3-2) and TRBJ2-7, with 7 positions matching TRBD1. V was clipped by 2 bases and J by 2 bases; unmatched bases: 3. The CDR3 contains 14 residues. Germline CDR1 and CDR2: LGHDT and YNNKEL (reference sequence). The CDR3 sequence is CASSQSGTAYEQYF. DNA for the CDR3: TGTGCCAGCAGCCAATCGGGGACAGCCTACGAGCAGTACTTC.

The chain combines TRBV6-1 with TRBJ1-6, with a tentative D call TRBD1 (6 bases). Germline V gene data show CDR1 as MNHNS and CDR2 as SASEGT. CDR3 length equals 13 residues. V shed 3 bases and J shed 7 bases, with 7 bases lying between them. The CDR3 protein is CASSDTGNSPLHF. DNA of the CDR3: TGTGCCAGCAGTGACACAGGGAATTCACCCCTCCACTTT.

This chain's CDR3 is CASSPSGEGEKLFF. The CDR3 coding sequence is TGTGCCAGCAGCCCCTCAGGGGAAGGTGAAAAACTGTTTTTT. The chain uses TRBV28 and TRBJ1-4; a possible D gene is TRBD1 (6 bases). The germline V gene encodes CDR1 MDHEN and CDR2 SYDVKM. V shed 6 bases and J shed 7 bases, with 15 bases lying between them. CDR3 length: 14 amino acids.

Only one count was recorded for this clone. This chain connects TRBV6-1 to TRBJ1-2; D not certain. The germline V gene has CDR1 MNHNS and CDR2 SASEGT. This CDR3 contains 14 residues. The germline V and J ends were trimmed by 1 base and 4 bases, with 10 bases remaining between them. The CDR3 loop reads CASSEGRLSYGYTF. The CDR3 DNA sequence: TGTGCCAGCAGTGAAGGCAGGCTAAGCTATGGCTACACCTTC.

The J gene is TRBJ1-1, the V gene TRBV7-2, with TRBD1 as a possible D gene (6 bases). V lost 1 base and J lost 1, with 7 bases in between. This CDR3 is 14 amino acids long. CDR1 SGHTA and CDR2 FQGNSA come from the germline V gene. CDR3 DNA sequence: TGTGCCAGCAGCTTAGGGGGGCAGAACACTGAAGCTTTCTTT. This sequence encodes CASSLGGQNTEAFF. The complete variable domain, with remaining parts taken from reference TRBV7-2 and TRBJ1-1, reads GAGVSQSPSNKVTEKGKDVELRCDPISGHTALYWYRQSLGQGLEFLIYFQGNSAPDKSGLPSDRFSAERTGGSVSTLTIQRTQQEDSAVYLCASSLGGQNTEAFFGQGTRLTVV.